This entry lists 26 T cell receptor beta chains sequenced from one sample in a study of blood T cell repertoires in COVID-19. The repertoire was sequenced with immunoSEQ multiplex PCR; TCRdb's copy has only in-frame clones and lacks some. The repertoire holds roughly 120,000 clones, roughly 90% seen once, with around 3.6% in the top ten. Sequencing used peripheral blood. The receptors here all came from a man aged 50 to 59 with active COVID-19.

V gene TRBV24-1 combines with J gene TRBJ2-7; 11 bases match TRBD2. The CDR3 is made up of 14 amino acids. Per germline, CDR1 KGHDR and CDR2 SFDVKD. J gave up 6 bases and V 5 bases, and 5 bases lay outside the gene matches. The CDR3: CATSVTSGRPEQYV. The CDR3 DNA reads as TGTGCCACCAGTGTTACTAGCGGGAGACCCGAGCAGTACGTC.

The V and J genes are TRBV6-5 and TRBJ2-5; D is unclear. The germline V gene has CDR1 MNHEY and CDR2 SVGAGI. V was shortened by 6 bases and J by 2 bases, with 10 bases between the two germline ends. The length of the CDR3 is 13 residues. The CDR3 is CASRRSPQETQYF. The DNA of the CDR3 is TGTGCCAGCAGGCGCTCCCCGCAAGAGACCCAGTACTTC.

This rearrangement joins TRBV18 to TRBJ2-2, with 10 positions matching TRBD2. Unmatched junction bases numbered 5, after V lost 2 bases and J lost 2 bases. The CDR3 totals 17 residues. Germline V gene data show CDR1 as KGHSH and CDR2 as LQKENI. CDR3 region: CASSPSSGGLNTGELFF. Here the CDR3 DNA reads TGTGCCAGCTCACCATCTAGCGGGGGCCTAAACACCGGGGAGCTGTTTTTT.

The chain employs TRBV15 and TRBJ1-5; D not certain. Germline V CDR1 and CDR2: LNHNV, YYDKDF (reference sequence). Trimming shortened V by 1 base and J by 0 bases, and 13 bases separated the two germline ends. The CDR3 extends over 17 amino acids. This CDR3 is CATSRAAIYASNQPQHF. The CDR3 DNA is TGTGCCACCAGCAGAGCTGCTATTTATGCTAGCAATCAGCCCCAGCATTTT.

Here the CDR3 DNA reads TGTGCCAGCAGCGACTGGACAGGGGGGCTAGCTTTCTTT. Protein sequence: CASSDWTGGLAFF. This chain connects TRBV25-1 to TRBJ1-1, with 10 bases aligning to TRBD1. The V gene end was trimmed by 6 bases and the J gene end by 10 bases; junction bases not matched to a gene: 8. CDR3 length: 13 residues. Germline V lookup: CDR1 MGHDK, CDR2 SYGVNS.

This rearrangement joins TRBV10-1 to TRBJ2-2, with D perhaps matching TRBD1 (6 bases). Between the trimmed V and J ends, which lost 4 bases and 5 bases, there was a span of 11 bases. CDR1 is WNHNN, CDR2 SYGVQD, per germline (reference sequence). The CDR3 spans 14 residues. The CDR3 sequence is CASSVQGRTGELFF. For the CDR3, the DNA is TGCGCCAGCAGTGTTCAGGGGCGTACCGGGGAGCTGTTTTTT.

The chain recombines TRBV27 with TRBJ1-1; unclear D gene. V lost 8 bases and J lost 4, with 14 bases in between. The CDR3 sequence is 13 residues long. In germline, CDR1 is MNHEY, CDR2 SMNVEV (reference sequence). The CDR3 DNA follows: TGTGCCAGCCTCGGACGGGAGGGCACTGAAGCTTTCTTT. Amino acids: CASLGREGTEAFF.

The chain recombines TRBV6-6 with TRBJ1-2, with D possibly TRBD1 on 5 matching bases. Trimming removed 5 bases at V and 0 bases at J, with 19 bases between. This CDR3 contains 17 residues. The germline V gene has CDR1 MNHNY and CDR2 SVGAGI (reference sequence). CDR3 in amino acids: CASSPMVRAIANYGYTF. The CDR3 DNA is TGTGCCAGCAGTCCCATGGTCAGGGCCATTGCTAACTATGGCTACACCTTC.

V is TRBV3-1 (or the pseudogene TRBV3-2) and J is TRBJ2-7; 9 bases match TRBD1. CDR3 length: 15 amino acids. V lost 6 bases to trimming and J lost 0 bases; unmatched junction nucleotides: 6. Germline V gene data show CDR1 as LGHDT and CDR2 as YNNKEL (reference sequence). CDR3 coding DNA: TGTGCCAGCAGTTTTTCGACAGGGGGCTCCTACGAGCAGTACGTC. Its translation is CASSFSTGGSYEQYV.

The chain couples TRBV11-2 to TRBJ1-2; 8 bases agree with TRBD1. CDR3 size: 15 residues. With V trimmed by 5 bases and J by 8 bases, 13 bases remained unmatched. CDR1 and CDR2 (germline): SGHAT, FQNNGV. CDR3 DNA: TGTGCCAGCAGCCCCCGGACAGGGTTGAAGTCAGGCTACACCTTC. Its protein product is CASSPRTGLKSGYTF.

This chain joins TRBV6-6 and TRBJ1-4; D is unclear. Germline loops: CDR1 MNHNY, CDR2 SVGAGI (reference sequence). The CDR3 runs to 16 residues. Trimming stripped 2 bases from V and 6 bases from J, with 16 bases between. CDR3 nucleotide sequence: TGTGCCAGCAGTTACAGGTTCTCAGCCGGGGATGAAAAACTGTTTTTT. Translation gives CASSYRFSAGDEKLFF.

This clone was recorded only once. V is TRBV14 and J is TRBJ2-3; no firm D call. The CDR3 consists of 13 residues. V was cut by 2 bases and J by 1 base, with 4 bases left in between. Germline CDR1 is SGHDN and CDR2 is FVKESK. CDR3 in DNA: TGTGCCAGCAGCCAACTTCGCACAGATACGCAGTATTTT. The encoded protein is CASSQLRTDTQYF.

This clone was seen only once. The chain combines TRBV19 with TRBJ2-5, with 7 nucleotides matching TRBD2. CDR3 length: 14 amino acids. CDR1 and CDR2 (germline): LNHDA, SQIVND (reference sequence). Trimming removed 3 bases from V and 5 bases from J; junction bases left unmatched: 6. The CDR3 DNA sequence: TGTGCCAGTAGTATGATCCAGGGAGGGGAGACCCAGTACTTC. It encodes CASSMIQGGETQYF.

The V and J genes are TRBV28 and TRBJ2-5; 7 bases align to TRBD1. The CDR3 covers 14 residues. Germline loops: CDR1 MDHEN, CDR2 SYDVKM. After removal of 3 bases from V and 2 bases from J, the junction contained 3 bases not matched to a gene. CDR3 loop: CASSLWDSQETQYF. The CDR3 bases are TGTGCCAGCAGTTTGTGGGACAGTCAAGAGACCCAGTACTTC.

CDR3 bases: TGTGCCTGGAGGGAACAGGGAAGGGTGGAAAAACTGTTTTTT. Translating gives CAWREQGRVEKLFF. The chain combines TRBV30 with TRBJ1-4, with D possibly matching TRBD1 (6 bases). V shed 3 bases and J shed 8 bases, with 16 bases lying between them. The CDR3 covers 14 residues. Germline-derived CDR1 and CDR2 are GTSNPN and SVGIG (reference sequence).

Written as DNA, the CDR3 is TGCGCCAGCAGCTCAGGCCTCCTTGACGGGGGAACTGGGGCCAACGTCCTGACTTTC. It yields the protein CASSSGLLDGGTGANVLTF. The chain is built from TRBV5-1 and TRBJ2-6; D is possibly TRBD2 (6 bases). Germline values: CDR1 SGHRS, CDR2 YFSETQ. The CDR3 has 19 amino acids. Trimming took off 3 bases at V and 2 bases at J, with 21 bases between the two ends.

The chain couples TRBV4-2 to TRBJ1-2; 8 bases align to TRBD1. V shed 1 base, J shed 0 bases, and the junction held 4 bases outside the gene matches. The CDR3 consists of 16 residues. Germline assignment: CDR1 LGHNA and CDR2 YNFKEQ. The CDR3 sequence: CASSQAGGSSNYGYTF. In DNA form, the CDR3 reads TGTGCCAGCAGCCAAGCAGGGGGCAGTTCTAACTATGGCTACACCTTC.

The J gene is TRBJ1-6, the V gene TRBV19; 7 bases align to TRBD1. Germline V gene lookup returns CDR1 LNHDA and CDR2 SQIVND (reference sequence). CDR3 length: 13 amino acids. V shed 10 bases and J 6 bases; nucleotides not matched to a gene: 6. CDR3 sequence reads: CATNRGANSPLHF. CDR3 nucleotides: TGTGCCACGAACAGGGGTGCTAATTCACCCCTCCACTTT.

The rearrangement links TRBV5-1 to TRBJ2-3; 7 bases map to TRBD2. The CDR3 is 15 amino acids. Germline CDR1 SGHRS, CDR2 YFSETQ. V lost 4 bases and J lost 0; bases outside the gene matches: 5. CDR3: CASSLLAQSTDTQYF. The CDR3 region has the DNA TGCGCCAGCAGCCTACTAGCGCAAAGCACAGATACGCAGTATTTT.

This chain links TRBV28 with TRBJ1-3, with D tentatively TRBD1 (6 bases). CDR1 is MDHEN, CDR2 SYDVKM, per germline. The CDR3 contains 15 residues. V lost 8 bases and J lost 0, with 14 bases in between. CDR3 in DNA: TGTGCCAGCCGAAGTGGACAGAGCTCTGGAAACACCATATATTTT. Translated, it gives CASRSGQSSGNTIYF.

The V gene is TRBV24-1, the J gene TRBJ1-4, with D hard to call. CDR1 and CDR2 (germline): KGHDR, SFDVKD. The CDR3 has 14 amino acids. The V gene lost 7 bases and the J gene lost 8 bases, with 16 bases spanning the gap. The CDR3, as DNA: TGTGCCACCAGGTTGCTTCCACGGTACGAAAAACTGTTTTTT. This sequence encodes CATRLLPRYEKLFF.

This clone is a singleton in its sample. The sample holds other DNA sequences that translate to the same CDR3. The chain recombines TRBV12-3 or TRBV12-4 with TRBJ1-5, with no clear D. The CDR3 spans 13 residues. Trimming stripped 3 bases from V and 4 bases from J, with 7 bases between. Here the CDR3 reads CASSFSENQPQHF. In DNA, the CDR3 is TGTGCCAGCAGTTTTAGCGAAAATCAGCCCCAGCATTTT.

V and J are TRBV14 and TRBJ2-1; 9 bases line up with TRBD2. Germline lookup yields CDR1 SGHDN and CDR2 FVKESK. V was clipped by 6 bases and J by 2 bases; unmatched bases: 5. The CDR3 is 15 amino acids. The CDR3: CASRPTSGTYNEQFF. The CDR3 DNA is TGTGCCAGCAGGCCGACTAGCGGAACCTACAATGAGCAGTTCTTC.

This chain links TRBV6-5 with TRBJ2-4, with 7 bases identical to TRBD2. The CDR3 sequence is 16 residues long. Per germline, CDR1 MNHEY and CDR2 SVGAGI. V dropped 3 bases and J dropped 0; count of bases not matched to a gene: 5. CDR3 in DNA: TGTGCCAGCAGTTATGGAGCGGGGCTAGCCAAAAACATTCAGTACTTC. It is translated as CASSYGAGLAKNIQYF.

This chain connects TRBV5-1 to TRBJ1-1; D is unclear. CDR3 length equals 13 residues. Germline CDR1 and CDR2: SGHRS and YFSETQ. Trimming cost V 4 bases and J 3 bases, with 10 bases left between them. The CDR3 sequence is CASSVDADTEAFF. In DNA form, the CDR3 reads TGCGCCAGCAGCGTGGACGCGGACACTGAAGCTTTCTTT.

Here the CDR3 DNA reads TGTGCCAGCAGTTTAGCGGGAGGACGCACAGATACGCAGTATTTT. The encoded protein is CASSLAGGRTDTQYF. V is TRBV6-6 and J is TRBJ2-3, with 10 nucleotides matching TRBD2. J lost 1 base, V lost 4 bases, and 2 bases had no gene match. The CDR3 totals 15 residues. Germline V gives CDR1 MNHNY, CDR2 SVGAGI (reference sequence).